A selection of T cell receptor beta chains follows, all from one sample in a study of cytomegalovirus exposure and HLA in healthy donors. Sequencing used immunoSEQ multiplex PCR; TCRdb keeps in-frame clones, though not all of them. In the table there are approximately 130,000 clones, roughly 80% of which are singletons. Sample: PBMCs. Receptor source: a man in his fifties in good health and CMV-seronegative. The CDR3 runs from the conserved cysteine through the conserved F or W. A D gene is named only where the DNA matches it firmly. Clone size is shown for a subset of rows, as once, few, many or a class of expanded clone.

size | length | J | D | V | DNA | CDR3
- | 14 | TRBJ2-1 | - | TRBV6-6 | TGTGCCACTGGGGCCGTCCCCCCGGACAATGAGCAGTTCTTC | CATGAVPPDNEQFF
- | 16 | TRBJ2-6 | - | TRBV18 | TGTGCCAGCTCACAAACCGGGAACTCTGGGGCCAACGTCCTGACTTTC | CASSQTGNSGANVLTF
- | 16 | TRBJ2-1 | TRBD2 | TRBV4-1 | TGCGCCAGCAGCCAAGGGGCAGCGGGAGGGGTGGGTGAGCAGTTCTTC | CASSQGAAGGVGEQFF
- | 13 | TRBJ1-2 | - | TRBV14 | TGTGCCAGCAGCCTACTAGGGGGTGATGGCTACACCTTC | CASSLLGGDGYTF
- | 12 | TRBJ2-7 | - | TRBV10-3 | TGTGCCATCAGTCTTATCTCCTACGAGCAGTACTTC | CAISLISYEQYF
few | 17 | TRBJ2-2 | - | TRBV15 | TGTGCCACCAGCAGAGACGGGGTAGCGGCGAACACCGGGGAGCTGTTTTTT | CATSRDGVAANTGELFF
- | 13 | TRBJ1-2 | TRBD1 | TRBV18 | TGTGCCAGCTCACCAAACAGGGGTAATGGCTACACCTTC | CASSPNRGNGYTF
once | 15 | TRBJ1-6 | - | TRBV2 | TGTGCCAGCAGTGTGCGAAGACAGGCTAATTCACCCCTCCACTTT | CASSVRRQANSPLHF
- | 16 | TRBJ2-3 | TRBD2 | TRBV18 | TGTGCCAGCTCACCGGCCAGCGGGAGAACCGCAGATACGCAGTATTTT | CASSPASGRTADTQYF
- | 19 | TRBJ2-5 | - | TRBV27 | TGTGCCAGCCGTTTGGATGGACCGTGGACAGCCGGTAAATCTGGTACCCAGTACTTC | CASRLDGPWTAGKSGTQYF
- | 14 | TRBJ2-7 | - | TRBV7-2 | TGTGCCAGCAGCCCCCGACTAGTCTCTAACGAGCAGTACTTC | CASSPRLVSNEQYF
once | 16 | TRBJ2-5 | TRBD2 | TRBV28 | TGCGCCAGCCCTTACGGGGTGCGGGAGGGCGGGGAGACCCAGTACTTC | CASPYGVREGGETQYF
- | 11 | TRBJ2-7 | - | TRBV5-8 | TGTGCCAGCAAACAGGGAATCGAGCAGTACTTC | CASKQGIEQYF
- | 13 | TRBJ1-3 | - | TRBV30 | TGTGCCCTCCAAATAGGGGCTGGAAACACCATATATTTT | CALQIGAGNTIYF
- | 15 | TRBJ2-1 | TRBD2 | TRBV2 | TGTGCCAGCAGTGGAGGACTAGCGGGAGTTAATGAGCAGTTCTTC | CASSGGLAGVNEQFF
- | 13 | TRBJ2-3 | TRBD1 | TRBV25-1 | TGTGCCAGCAGGGGACAGGCCCCCAATACGCAGTATTTT | CASRGQAPNTQYF
- | 15 | TRBJ2-7 | - | TRBV27 | TGTGCCAGCAGTTTTGGTCCGGGCAGGGTCAACGAGCAGTACTTC | CASSFGPGRVNEQYF
- | 14 | TRBJ2-1 | - | TRBV5-1 | TGCGCCAGCAGCTCGGACGGGGACTACAATGAGCAGTTCTTC | CASSSDGDYNEQFF
- | 16 | TRBJ2-5 | TRBD1 | TRBV5-1 | TGCGCCAGCAGCATCTCCACGGGACAGGGCGGGGGGACCCAGTACTTC | CASSISTGQGGGTQYF
- | 17 | TRBJ2-7 | TRBD1 | TRBV2 | TGTGCCAGCAGTGGTCGACAGGGGGCGACTTCATCGTACGAGCAGTACTTC | CASSGRQGATSSYEQYF
many | 13 | TRBJ2-7 | - | TRBV18 | TGTGCCAGCTCGCCCGGGACATCCTACGAGCAGTACTTC | CASSPGTSYEQYF
few | 15 | TRBJ2-3 | TRBD2 | TRBV6-6 | TGTGCCAGCACAAAGGGGACTAGCGAAACAGATACGCAGTATTTT | CASTKGTSETDTQYF
- | 14 | TRBJ1-5 | - | TRBV25-1 | TGTGCCAGCAGTGAAACTAGGATCAATCAGCCCCAGCATTTT | CASSETRINQPQHF
- | 15 | TRBJ2-2 | TRBD2 | TRBV7-2 | TGTGCCAGCAGCTTTTTAGCGGGCGGAACCGGGGAGCTGTTTTTT | CASSFLAGGTGELFF
- | 19 | TRBJ2-3 | - | TRBV27 | TGTGCCAGCAGCGACTCCCTGCGGGGAATTGGACCCACCACAGATACGCAGTATTTT | CASSDSLRGIGPTTDTQYF
once | 15 | TRBJ2-7 | - | TRBV27 | TGTGCCAGCAGTTTCAGCGGATCATGGCCCTACGAGCAGTACTTC | CASSFSGSWPYEQYF
- | 13 | TRBJ1-1 | TRBD1 | TRBV7-2 | TGTGCCAGCAGGGCAACAGGGGGCGGTGAAGCTTTCTTT | CASRATGGGEAFF
- | 16 | TRBJ2-2 | - | TRBV18 | TGTGCCAGCTCACCAAACGGGGGATATAACACCGGGGAGCTGTTTTTT | CASSPNGGYNTGELFF
- | 15 | TRBJ1-5 | TRBD1 | TRBV2 | TGTGCCAGCAGGGGGACAGTTTTGGGCAATCAGCCCCAGCATTTT | CASRGTVLGNQPQHF
- | 10 | TRBJ2-1 | TRBD2 | TRBV20-1 | TGCAGTGCCGAGACTAGCCCTCGGTTCTTC | CSAETSPRFF
- | 14 | TRBJ1-2 | TRBD1 | TRBV28 | TGTGCCAGCAAACAGGGGAGAGTTTCAAATGGCTACACCTTC | CASKQGRVSNGYTF
- | 15 | TRBJ1-3 | - | TRBV2 | TGTGCCAGCAGTGAACGGCAGGGGACGGGAAACACCATATATTTT | CASSERQGTGNTIYF
- | 14 | TRBJ2-7 | TRBD1 | TRBV29-1 | TGCAGCGCCTACCGGGACAGGGATTCCTACGAGCAGTACTTC | CSAYRDRDSYEQYF
- | 16 | TRBJ2-1 | TRBD2 | TRBV4-1 | TGCGCCAGCAGCCAAGAAGTGACTAGCGGTTACAATGAGCAGTTCTTC | CASSQEVTSGYNEQFF
- | 12 | TRBJ2-7 | - | TRBV7-9 | TGTGCCAGCAGCAGGACAGCCTACGAGCAGTACTTC | CASSRTAYEQYF
- | 15 | TRBJ2-2 | - | TRBV25-1 | TGTGCCAGCAGTAAAAGGGGGTCCCAGCACGGGGAGCTGTTTTTT | CASSKRGSQHGELFF
- | 13 | TRBJ2-7 | - | TRBV29-1 | TGCAGCGTCTCAGGGCAGTACTTTAACGAGCAGTACTTC | CSVSGQYFNEQYF
many | 14 | TRBJ1-1 | - | TRBV6-1 | TGTGCCAGCAGTGACTTGGGTCAGGGCGGTGAAGCTTTCTTT | CASSDLGQGGEAFF
- | 13 | TRBJ2-3 | - | TRBV15 | TGTGCCACCCAGAAAGGGGGGGCGGATACGCAGTATTTT | CATQKGGADTQYF
once | 16 | TRBJ2-3 | TRBD2 | TRBV7-9 | TGTGCCAGCAGCCTCGGACTAGCGGGACATACAGATACGCAGTATTTT | CASSLGLAGHTDTQYF
- | 16 | TRBJ2-2 | - | TRBV29-1 | TGCAGCGTTGAAGGCAGGACAGCCTCGAACACCGGGGAGCTGTTTTTT | CSVEGRTASNTGELFF
- | 17 | TRBJ2-2 | TRBD2 | TRBV19 | TGTGCCAGTAGTAAGGGACTAGCGGGAGTGAACACCGGGGAGCTGTTTTTT | CASSKGLAGVNTGELFF
- | 13 | TRBJ1-5 | - | TRBV5-1 | TGCGCCAGCAGCTTGTTGGGAGGTCAGCCCCAGCATTTT | CASSLLGGQPQHF